This T cell receptor (beta chain) was sequenced in a study of cytomegalovirus exposure and HLA in healthy donors. Looked up from germline, CDR1 is SEHNR and CDR2 is FQNEAQ (reference sequence). This CDR3 region has 11 residues. V was clipped by 2 bases and J by 7 bases, with 3 bases between them. The study's findings and limits: Later, TCR association rates were found to vary by HLA locus, highest for DRB1 and lowest for HLA-C.

As concerns this clone: The antigen is unknown.

PCR involved 60 Vbeta and 13 Jbeta primers. Only in-frame clones appear in the TCRdb table, and some are missing; sequencing was by immunoSEQ multiplex PCR. The repertoire holds 200,000 to 250,000 clones, roughly 79% seen once, with 0.5% to 0.7% in the top ten. Sequences were obtained from PBMCs. The chain combines TRBV7-9 with TRBJ2-1; no clear D. The source is a middle-aged woman in good health and CMV-seronegative. The CDR3: CASSLSNEQFF. For the CDR3, the DNA is TGTGCCAGCAGCTTATCTAATGAGCAGTTCTTC. The complete variable domain, with remaining parts taken from reference TRBV7-9 and TRBJ2-1, reads DTGVSQNPRHKITKRGQNVTFRCDPISEHNRLYWYRQTLGQGPEFLTYFQNEAQLEKSRLLSDRFSAERPKGSFSTLEIQRTEQGDSAMYLCASSLSNEQFFGPGTRLTVL.